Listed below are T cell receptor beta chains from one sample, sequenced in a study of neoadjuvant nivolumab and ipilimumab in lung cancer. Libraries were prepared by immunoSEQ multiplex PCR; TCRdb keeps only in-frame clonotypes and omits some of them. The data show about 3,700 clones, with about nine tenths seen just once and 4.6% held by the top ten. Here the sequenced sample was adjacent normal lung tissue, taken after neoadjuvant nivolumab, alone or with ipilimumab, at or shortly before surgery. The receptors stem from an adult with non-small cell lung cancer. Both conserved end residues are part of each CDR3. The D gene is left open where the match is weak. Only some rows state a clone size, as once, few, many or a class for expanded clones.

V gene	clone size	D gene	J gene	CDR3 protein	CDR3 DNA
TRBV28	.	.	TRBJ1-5	CASSLSISNQPQHF	TGTGCCAGCAGTTTAAGTATTAGCAATCAGCCCCAGCATTTT
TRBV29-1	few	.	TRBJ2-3	CSVVADSTDTQYF	TGCAGCGTTGTAGCGGATAGCACAGATACGCAGTATTTT
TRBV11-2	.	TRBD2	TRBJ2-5	CASSYGGTSGSIGETQYF	TGTGCCAGCAGTTACGGGGGGACTAGCGGGAGTATAGGGGAGACCCAGTACTTC
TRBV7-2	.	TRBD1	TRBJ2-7	CASSLRADRVNEQYF	TGTGCCAGCAGCTTAAGAGCCGACAGGGTCAACGAGCAGTACTTC
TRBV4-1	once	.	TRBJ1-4	CASTGLQDEKLFF	TGCGCCAGCACAGGATTACAGGATGAAAAACTGTTTTTT
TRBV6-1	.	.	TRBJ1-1	CASSEDGPWAALNTEAFF	TGTGCCAGCAGTGAAGACGGCCCCTGGGCAGCTTTAAACACTGAAGCTTTCTTT
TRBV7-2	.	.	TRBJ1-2	CASSYLNDYTF	TGTGCCAGCAGCTACCTTAATGACTACACCTTC
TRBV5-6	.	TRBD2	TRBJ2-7	CASSLREGRAEQYF	TGTGCCAGCAGCTTACGGGAGGGCCGAGCCGAGCAGTACTTC
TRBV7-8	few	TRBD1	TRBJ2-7	CASSLSGTGSGEQYF	TGTGCCAGCAGCCTGTCCGGGACAGGGTCAGGGGAGCAGTACTTC
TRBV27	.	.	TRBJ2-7	CASSLSSRTYEQYF	TGTGCCAGCAGTTTATCATCGAGGACGTACGAGCAGTACTTC
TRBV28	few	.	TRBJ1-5	CASKQQIYSNQPQHF	TGTGCCAGCAAGCAACAGATTTATAGCAATCAGCCCCAGCATTTT
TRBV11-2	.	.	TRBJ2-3	CASSLLGVSTDTQYF	TGTGCCAGCAGCTTACTTGGTGTGAGCACAGATACGCAGTATTTT
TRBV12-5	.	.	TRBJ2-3	CASGLPERHRDQKGDTQYF	TGTGCTAGTGGTTTGCCAGAAAGACACCGGGACCAAAAAGGAGATACGCAGTATTTT
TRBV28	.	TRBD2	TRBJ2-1	CASSLSGGSSYNEQFF	TGTGCCAGCAGTTTATCGGGAGGGAGCTCCTACAATGAGCAGTTCTTC